The 21 T cell receptor beta chains presented below share a single source sample, sequenced in a study of T cells in Graves' hyperthyroidism and ophthalmopathy (dated 2019 in TCRdb). The library relied on multiplex PCR. The instrument was an Illumina HiSeq 2000. The TCR beta CDR3 regions were amplified from the RNA transcripts. For the first round of RT-PCR on the TCR CDR3, the HTBI primer set was used together with the Qiagen OneStep RT-PCR kit. TCRdb redid the processing of the public reads, applying fastp at Q25 and MiXCR, and retained in-frame beta chains. Entries that share a CDR3 protein sequence are merged under the most common genes and DNA. The sample has over 300,000 distinct CDR3 sequences on record, roughly 13% of them singletons. Of the sample, 34% is held by the ten largest clones. Material: blood. Receptors originate from a woman between 35 and 50 years old with Graves' ophthalmopathy.

There are many counts of this clonotype. The rearrangement links TRBV28 to TRBJ2-1; D is uncertain. The CDR3 is 12 residues long. Trimming removed 5 bases from V and 10 bases from J, with 12 bases in between. CDR1 and CDR2 (germline): MDHEN, SYDVKM. CDR3 nucleotide sequence: TGTGCCAGCAGTGTGACACTATCGGAGCAGTTCTTC. As protein: CASSVTLSEQFF.

The chain carries TRBV7-9 and TRBJ1-5; D call uncertain. The V end lost 4 bases, the J end lost 8 bases, and 9 bases lay between the germline ends. This CDR3 comprises 12 residues. Germline-derived CDR1 and CDR2 are SEHNR and FQNEAQ (reference sequence). The CDR3 nucleotides read TGTGCCAGCAGCTACAATAGAGAGCCCCAGCATTTT. This codes for CASSYNREPQHF.

This clonotype was recorded many times. The chain couples TRBV6-1 to TRBJ2-5, with TRBD1 identical over 7 bases. Germline-derived CDR1 and CDR2 are MNHNS and SASEGT. The CDR3 extends over 15 amino acids. With V trimmed by 5 bases and J by 3 bases, 9 bases remained unmatched. CDR3 residues: CASSLSTGREETQYF. For the CDR3, the DNA is TGTGCCAGCAGTCTCTCGACAGGGCGGGAAGAGACCCAGTACTTC.

The chain employs TRBV19 and TRBJ2-7; D is possibly TRBD1 (5 bases). This CDR3 contains 13 residues. Looked up from germline, CDR1 is LNHDA and CDR2 is SQIVND (reference sequence). The V and J ends lost 3 bases and 1 base respectively, with 7 bases between them. The CDR3 here is CASSIRQSYEQYF. CDR3 DNA: TGTGCCAGTAGTATTCGACAGTCCTACGAGCAGTACTTC.

The DNA of the CDR3 is TGCAGTGCTCTGCGACGGGATAATAATGAAAAACTGTTTTTT. Translation: CSALRRDNNEKLFF. The chain has TRBV20-1 and TRBJ1-4; no firm D call. The CDR3 contains 14 residues. CDR1 DFQATT and CDR2 SNEGSKA come from the germline V gene (reference sequence). V gave up 5 bases and J gave up 4 bases, with 14 bases separating them.

V and J are TRBV2 and TRBJ2-3; D may match TRBD1 or TRBD2 (5 bases each). Germline CDR1 SNHLY, CDR2 FYNNEI. This CDR3 has 14 amino acids. V lost 8 bases and J lost 0, with 12 bases in between. CDR3 coding DNA: TGTGCCAGCCAGGGACGGTCTAGCACAGATACGCAGTATTTT. This translates into CASQGRSSTDTQYF.

This clonotype was recorded many times. This chain links TRBV6-5 with TRBJ1-1; the D gene is possibly TRBD1 (5 bases). The CDR3 has 16 residues. The V end was cut by 0 bases, the J end by 5 bases, with 16 bases between. Per germline, CDR1 MNHEY and CDR2 SVGAGI. CDR3 sequence: CASSYSKVWGITEAFF. CDR3 nucleotide sequence: TGTGCCAGCAGTTACTCGAAGGTTTGGGGGATAACTGAAGCTTTCTTT.

Ten or more counts support this clonotype. This chain joins TRBV7-9 and TRBJ2-5; 10 bases line up with TRBD1. This CDR3 is built from 14 residues. The V and J ends lost 3 bases and 4 bases, in that order; junction bases with no gene match: 2. Germline V gene data show CDR1 as SEHNR and CDR2 as FQNEAQ (reference sequence). The DNA for the CDR3 is TGTGCCAGCAGCTTGGACAGGGGGGGAGAGACCCAGTACTTC. This encodes CASSLDRGGETQYF.

This clonotype was seen repeatedly, ten times or more. The rearrangement joins TRBV7-9 to TRBJ2-1; the D is unclear. The CDR3 consists of 15 residues. V dropped 1 base and J dropped 7 bases, with 14 bases sitting between them. Germline lookup yields CDR1 SEHNR and CDR2 FQNEAQ (reference sequence). CDR3 loop: CASSLGDLKWNEQFF. The CDR3 bases are TGTGCCAGCAGCTTAGGAGACCTGAAGTGGAATGAGCAGTTCTTC. Together with reference TRBV7-9 and TRBJ2-1, the CDR3 gives the full variable domain: DTGVSQNPRHKITKRGQNVTFRCDPISEHNRLYWYRQTLGQGPEFLTYFQNEAQLEKSRLLSDRFSAERPKGSFSTLEIQRTEQGDSAMYLCASSLGDLKWNEQFFGPGTRLTVL.

Ten or more counts support this clonotype. The chain uses TRBV6-1 and TRBJ1-4, with TRBD1 matching 8 bases. V dropped 1 base and J dropped 1; count of bases not matched to a gene: 5. The CDR3 covers 17 residues. Germline values: CDR1 MNHNS, CDR2 SASEGT. CDR3 bases: TGTGCCAGCAGTGAAGGAACAGGGGGATTAACTAATGAAAAACTGTTTTTT. The encoded protein is CASSEGTGGLTNEKLFF.

The V call is TRBV9, the J call TRBJ2-5, with D unclear. CDR3 length: 15 amino acids. The V gene lost 0 bases and the J gene lost 4 bases, with 13 bases spanning the gap. Germline-derived CDR1 and CDR2 are SGDLS and YYNGEE. The CDR3 region has the DNA TGTGCCAGCAGCGTAGCTAAGGAGTACGCAGAGACCCAGTACTTC. Protein product: CASSVAKEYAETQYF.

This clonotype was recorded at least ten times. This chain links TRBV28 with TRBJ2-6, with D unclear. Trimming removed 11 bases at V and 0 bases at J, with 5 bases between. CDR1 MDHEN and CDR2 SYDVKM come from the germline V gene. This CDR3 contains 12 residues. The CDR3 spells CAVSSGANVLTF. The CDR3 bases are TGTGCCGTCAGCTCTGGGGCCAACGTCCTGACTTTC.

This clonotype was detected many times. The gene calls are TRBV7-9 and TRBJ2-7; 7 bases match TRBD1. The CDR3 contains 14 residues. Per germline, CDR1 SEHNR and CDR2 FQNEAQ (reference sequence). The trim removed 5 bases at V and 3 bases at J, leaving 7 bases unmatched. Here the CDR3 DNA reads TGTGCCAGCAGCCCCAGGAACAGGGGCTACGAGCAGTACTTC. Protein: CASSPRNRGYEQYF.

This clonotype was seen at least ten times. This chain uses TRBV11-3 with TRBJ1-1; D gene ambiguous. The germline V and J ends were trimmed by 1 base and 6 bases, with 9 bases remaining between them. Per germline, CDR1 SGHNT and CDR2 YENEEA. The CDR3 runs to 13 residues. The CDR3 protein is CASSLVPTPEAFF. As DNA, the CDR3 is TGTGCCAGCAGCTTAGTTCCGACCCCTGAAGCTTTCTTT.

The chain uses TRBV18 and TRBJ2-3; no clear D gene. The CDR3 sequence is 14 residues long. Trimming took off 2 bases at V and 6 bases at J, with 12 bases between the two ends. The germline CDR1 and CDR2 sequences are KGHSH and LQKENI. The chain's CDR3 is CASSPRHSQDTQYF. The CDR3 region has the DNA TGTGCCAGCTCACCAAGGCATTCCCAGGATACGCAGTATTTT.

In this sample, this clonotype turned up a few times. The CDR3 DNA reads TGTGCCAGCAGCCGTCGTCTGGGACAGGGGGCCGCAGATACGCAGTATTTT. Residues: CASSRRLGQGAADTQYF. The genes are TRBV4-2 and TRBJ2-3; 12 bases agree with TRBD1. With V trimmed by 4 bases and J by 4 bases, 9 bases remained unmatched. CDR1 LGHNA and CDR2 YNFKEQ come from the germline V gene. The CDR3 is made up of 17 amino acids.

This clonotype showed up many times. The chain couples TRBV7-8 to TRBJ2-1; 9 bases line up with TRBD2. CDR3 length equals 14 residues. Germline lookup yields CDR1 SGHVS and CDR2 FQNEAQ. The V and J ends lost 3 bases and 6 bases, in that order; junction bases with no gene match: 3. CDR3 in amino acids: CASSFSGRVNEQFF. DNA for the CDR3: TGTGCCAGCAGCTTTAGCGGGAGAGTCAATGAGCAGTTCTTC.

This sequence joins TRBV3-1 and TRBJ2-6; D is uncertain. The CDR3 runs 16 residues. Trimming took 5 bases from V and 3 from J, leaving 14 bases between them. Germline values: CDR1 LGHDT, CDR2 YNNKEL (reference sequence). The CDR3 sequence is CASSGVQVFGANVLTF. In DNA form, the CDR3 reads TGTGCCAGCAGCGGAGTCCAGGTTTTTGGGGCCAACGTCCTGACTTTC.

The rearrangement links TRBV5-1 to TRBJ1-4, with TRBD1 matching 9 bases. This CDR3 contains 14 residues. V was clipped by 2 bases and J by 8 bases; unmatched bases: 4. Germline CDR1 SGHRS, CDR2 YFSETQ. The DNA of the CDR3 is TGCGCCAGCAGCTTAGGGACAGGGCGGGAAAAACTGTTTTTT. Its translation: CASSLGTGREKLFF.

This clonotype was seen at least ten times. The chain carries TRBV2 and TRBJ2-7; 10 bases fit TRBD1. This CDR3 is built from 13 residues. Germline V lookup: CDR1 SNHLY, CDR2 FYNNEI. Trimming at V came to 3 bases and at J to 6 bases, leaving 2 bases not matched to a gene. CDR3 bases: TGTGCCAGCAGTGAGGACAGGGGGTTCGAGCAGTACTTC. This sequence encodes CASSEDRGFEQYF.

The chain joins TRBV19 to TRBJ1-5; D unresolved. Germline V gives CDR1 LNHDA, CDR2 SQIVND (reference sequence). Trimming pared 5 bases from V and 7 bases from J, leaving 15 bases between. The CDR3 sequence is 14 residues long. CDR3 sequence (DNA): TGTGCCAGTAGTGTCGAGGACGGAAAACAGCCCCAGCATTTT. Protein sequence: CASSVEDGKQPQHF. Together with reference TRBV19 and TRBJ1-5, the CDR3 gives the full variable domain: DGGITQSPKYLFRKEGQNVTLSCEQNLNHDAMYWYRQDPGQGLRLIYYSQIVNDFQKGDIAEGYSVSREKKESFPLTVTSAQKNPTAFYLCASSVEDGKQPQHFGDGTRLSIL.